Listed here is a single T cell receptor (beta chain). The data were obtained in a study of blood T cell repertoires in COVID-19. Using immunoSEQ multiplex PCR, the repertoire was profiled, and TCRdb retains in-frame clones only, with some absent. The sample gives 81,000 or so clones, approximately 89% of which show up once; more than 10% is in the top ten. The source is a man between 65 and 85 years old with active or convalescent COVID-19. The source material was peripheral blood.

The chain's CDR3 is CASSADTHNEQFF. In DNA, the CDR3 is TGTGCCAGCAGTGCGGACACCCACAATGAGCAGTTCTTC. The chain joins TRBV6-4 to TRBJ2-1, with a tentative D call TRBD1 (5 bases). The V gene lost 4 bases and the J gene lost 5 bases, with 9 bases spanning the gap. This CDR3 region has 13 residues. Germline lookup yields CDR1 MRHNA and CDR2 SNTAGT.